A selection of T cell receptor beta chains follows, all from one sample in a study of blood T cells in healthy people across ages. MiXCR, applied by TCRdb to the 5' RACE reads, yields one record per CDR3 protein. The table includes about 800,000 distinct CDR3 sequences, more than 20% detected once. These data were likewise used in another study, on T cells of mothers and their children.

Sequenced input: blood. Receptors were obtained from a boy younger than 18 in good health. Both conserved end residues are part of each CDR3. A D gene is named only where the DNA matches it firmly. The size entry is marked missing in some rows and otherwise reads once, few, many or a size class.

CDR3 DNA	CDR3 protein	D gene	clone size	V gene	J gene
TGTGCCAGCAGCTTAATGGACAGGGGGGATGAAAAACTGTTTTTT	CASSLMDRGDEKLFF	TRBD1	-	TRBV7-6	TRBJ1-4
TGTGCCAGCAGCCACAGGGAGTCCTACGAGCAGTACTTC	CASSHRESYEQYF	-	-	TRBV7-9	TRBJ2-7
TGTGCCAGTTATTCGGAGACCCAGTACTTC	CASYSETQYF	-	few	TRBV6-2/TRBV6-3	TRBJ2-5
TGTGCCAGCAGCGAGGAGGGCGGGCGCACAGATACGCAGTATTTT	CASSEEGGRTDTQYF	-	-	TRBV9	TRBJ2-3
TGTGCCAGCAGTTCGGGGTTCCTCTACAATGAGCAGTTCTTC	CASSSGFLYNEQFF	-	-	TRBV27	TRBJ2-1
TGTGCCAGCAGCCCAACCCTCGGGACTAGCGGGAGGGAGACAGATACGCAGTATTTT	CASSPTLGTSGRETDTQYF	TRBD2	-	TRBV7-8	TRBJ2-3
TGTGCCAGCAGTCAACAGCGGGGGGGCTTCGATGAGCAGTTCTTC	CASSQQRGGFDEQFF	TRBD2	few	TRBV6-5	TRBJ2-1
TGTGCCAGCAGCCTGGGGGGACAGGGCTCTCAAGAGACCCAGTACTTC	CASSLGGQGSQETQYF	TRBD1	-	TRBV4-2	TRBJ2-5
TGCGCCAGCAGCCATCCCCCCGGGACGCCGGAGGTGAATGAGCAGTTCTTC	CASSHPPGTPEVNEQFF	-	-	TRBV4-1	TRBJ2-1
TGTGCCAGCAGTTTACTAGACAAAAGCGACGAGCAGTACTTC	CASSLLDKSDEQYF	-	once	TRBV27	TRBJ2-7
TGTGCCAGCACCAACCTTCGACAGGGTGCGGGATACGAGCAGTACTTC	CASTNLRQGAGYEQYF	-	few	TRBV11-1	TRBJ2-7
TGTGCCTCCGCCAGGGACTACTACAATGAGCAGTTCTTC	CASARDYYNEQFF	TRBD2	few	TRBV27	TRBJ2-1
TGTGCCAGCAGCTTAGCTGTCGCATTCTCTGGGGCCAACGTCCTGACTTTC	CASSLAVAFSGANVLTF	-	-	TRBV7-9	TRBJ2-6
TGCGCCAGCAGCCCCCACCTCCTCGCGGGGGGGTTCTTC	CASSPHLLAGGFF	TRBD2	few	TRBV4-3	TRBJ2-1
TGTGCCAGCAGTGGTGTATTGGGCAGGGAACATCAGCCCCAGCATTTT	CASSGVLGREHQPQHF	-	-	TRBV2	TRBJ1-5
TGCAGTGCTACGAGCGGGGGGGAGACCCAGTACTTC	CSATSGGETQYF	TRBD2	once	TRBV20-1	TRBJ2-5
TGTGCCAGCAGTCCCCGGGAGGGGAACACTGAAGCTTTCTTT	CASSPREGNTEAFF	-	few	TRBV27	TRBJ1-1
TGTGCCAGCTGTCCCCCCGTAACAACCTACGAGCAGTGCTTC	CASCPPVTTYEQCF	-	-	TRBV28	TRBJ2-7
TGTGCCAGCAGTTTTGGTGGGCCTGGGCGGTACTTC	CASSFGGPGRYF	-	-	TRBV28	TRBJ2-5
TGTGCCAGCAGTTTGGGCGGGGGACCCCCCGCGGGTTCACCCCTCCACTTT	CASSLGGGPPAGSPLHF	-	-	TRBV12-3/TRBV12-4	TRBJ1-6
TGTGCCAGCAGCCCCTTTAGGGGGAACTACGAGCAGTACTTC	CASSPFRGNYEQYF	-	-	TRBV28	TRBJ2-7
TGCAGTGCTAGACGGGGGCCGGAGACCCAGTACTTC	CSARRGPETQYF	-	few	TRBV20-1	TRBJ2-5
TGTGCCAGCAGCTCTAGAGGAGCGGGGGATTTCACCGGGGAGCTGTTTTTT	CASSSRGAGDFTGELFF	TRBD2	-	TRBV13	TRBJ2-2
TGTGCCAGCAGTTTATCCCCGGGACGGCTATACGAGCAGTACTTC	CASSLSPGRLYEQYF	-	few	TRBV12-3/TRBV12-4	TRBJ2-7
TGTGCCAGTGGAAGGGACAGGGGGCCAGAGACCCAGTACTTC	CASGRDRGPETQYF	TRBD1	few	TRBV2	TRBJ2-5
TGTGCCAGCAGTTTGGGTTCTTGGCGGTACCAAGAGACCCAGTACTTC	CASSLGSWRYQETQYF	-	once	TRBV6-5	TRBJ2-5
TGTGCCAGCAGCCAAACAGGGGGGGCGTACACTGAAGCTTTCTTT	CASSQTGGAYTEAFF	TRBD1	-	TRBV14	TRBJ1-1
TGTGCCAGTAGCTTGGATTGGGGGGCGTACGCCGAGCAGTACTTC	CASSLDWGAYAEQYF	-	-	TRBV5-6	TRBJ2-7